This section outlines one T cell receptor (beta chain) sequence together with its context. The data derive from a study of cytomegalovirus exposure and HLA in healthy donors. CDR1 and CDR2 (germline): SQVTM, ANQGSEA. The CDR3 totals 14 residues. PCR employed 60 Vbeta and 13 Jbeta primers. The data were produced by immunoSEQ multiplex PCR, yet TCRdb's version contains in-frame clones alone and is incomplete. In the table there are 150,000 to 180,000 clones, approximately 80% of which are singletons. This receptor was obtained from a young man in good health and CMV-seropositive. The genes are TRBV29-1 and TRBJ2-1, with D unclear. Sequenced: PBMCs. CDR3: CSAPDWSSYNEQFF. The CDR3 DNA reads TGCAGTGCGCCCGATTGGAGCTCCTACAATGAGCAGTTCTTC.